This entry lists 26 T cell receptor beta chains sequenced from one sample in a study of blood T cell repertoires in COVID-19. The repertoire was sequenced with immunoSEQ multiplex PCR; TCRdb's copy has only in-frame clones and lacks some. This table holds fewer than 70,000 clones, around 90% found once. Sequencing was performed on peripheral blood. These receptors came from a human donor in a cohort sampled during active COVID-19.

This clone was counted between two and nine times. The CDR3 spells CAWGDLRNQPQHF. CDR3 DNA sequence: TGTGCCTGGGGGGACTTACGCAATCAGCCCCAGCATTTT. The rearrangement joins TRBV30 to TRBJ1-5, with D possibly TRBD1 on 5 matching bases. Germline-derived CDR1 and CDR2 are GTSNPN and SVGIG (reference sequence). V lost 5 bases, J lost 2 bases, and 10 bases lay in between. The length of the CDR3 is 13 residues.

CDR3 sequence: CASRQTGVYSGNTIYF. The CDR3 coding sequence is TGTGCCAGCAGACAGACAGGGGTTTACTCTGGAAACACCATATATTTT. This chain links TRBV28 with TRBJ1-3, with 8 bases that match TRBD1. This CDR3 is built from 16 residues. Unmatched junction bases numbered 7, after V lost 6 bases and J lost 0 bases. Germline CDR1 and CDR2: MDHEN and SYDVKM. The full variable domain, completed using reference TRBV28 and TRBJ1-3, is DVKVTQSSRYLVKRTGEKVFLECVQDMDHENMFWYRQDPGLGLRLIYFSYDVKMKEKGDIPEGYSVSREKKERFSLILESASTNQTSMYLCASRQTGVYSGNTIYFGEGSWLTVV.

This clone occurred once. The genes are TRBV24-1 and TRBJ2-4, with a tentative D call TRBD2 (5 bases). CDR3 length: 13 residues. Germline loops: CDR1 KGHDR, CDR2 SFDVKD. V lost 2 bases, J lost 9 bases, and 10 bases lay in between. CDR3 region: CATSDSARGIQYF. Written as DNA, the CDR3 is TGTGCCACCAGTGATTCTGCACGGGGCATTCAGTACTTC.

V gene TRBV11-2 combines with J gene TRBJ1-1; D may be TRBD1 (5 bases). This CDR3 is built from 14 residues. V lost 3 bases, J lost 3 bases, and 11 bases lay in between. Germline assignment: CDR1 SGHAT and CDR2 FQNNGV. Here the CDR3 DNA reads TGTGCCAGCAGCTTTACAGGAGGGGACACTGAAGCTTTCTTT. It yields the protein CASSFTGGDTEAFF.

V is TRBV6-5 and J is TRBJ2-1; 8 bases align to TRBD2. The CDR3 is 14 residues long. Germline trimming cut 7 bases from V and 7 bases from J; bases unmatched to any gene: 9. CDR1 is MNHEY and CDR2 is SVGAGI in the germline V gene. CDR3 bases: TGTGCCAGCAAGACGGGGGGGGCGGAAAATGAGCAGTTCTTC. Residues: CASKTGGAENEQFF.

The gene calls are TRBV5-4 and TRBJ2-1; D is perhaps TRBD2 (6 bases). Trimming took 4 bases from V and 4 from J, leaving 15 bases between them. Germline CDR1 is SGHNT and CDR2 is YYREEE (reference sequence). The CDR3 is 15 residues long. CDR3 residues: CASSPASATYNEQFF. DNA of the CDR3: TGTGCCAGCAGCCCCGCTAGCGCGACATACAATGAGCAGTTCTTC.

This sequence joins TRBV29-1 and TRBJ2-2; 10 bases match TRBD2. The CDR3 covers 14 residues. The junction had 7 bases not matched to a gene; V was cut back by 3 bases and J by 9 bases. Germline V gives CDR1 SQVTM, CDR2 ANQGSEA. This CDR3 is CSVEEREGPRELFF. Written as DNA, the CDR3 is TGCAGCGTTGAGGAGCGGGAGGGCCCCCGGGAGCTGTTTTTT.

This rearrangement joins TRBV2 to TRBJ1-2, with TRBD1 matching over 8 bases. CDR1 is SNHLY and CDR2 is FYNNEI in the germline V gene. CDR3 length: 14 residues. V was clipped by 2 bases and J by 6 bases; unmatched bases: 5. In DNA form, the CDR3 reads TGTGCCAGCAGTGAATTGGCAGGGGGCGATGGCTACACCTTC. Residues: CASSELAGGDGYTF.

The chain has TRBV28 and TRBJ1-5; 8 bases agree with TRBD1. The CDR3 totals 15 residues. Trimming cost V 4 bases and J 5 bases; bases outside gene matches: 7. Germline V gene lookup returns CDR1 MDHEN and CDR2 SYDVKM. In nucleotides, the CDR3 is TGTGCCAGCAGTTCGGACAGGGAGCCTTATCAGCCCCAGCATTTT. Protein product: CASSSDREPYQPQHF.

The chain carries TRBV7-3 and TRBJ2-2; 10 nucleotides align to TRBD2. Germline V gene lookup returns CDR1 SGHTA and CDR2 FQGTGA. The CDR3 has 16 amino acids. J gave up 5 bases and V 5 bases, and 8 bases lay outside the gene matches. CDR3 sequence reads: CASSPHSSGRTGELFF. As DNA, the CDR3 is TGTGCCAGCAGCCCCCACTCTAGCGGGAGAACCGGGGAGCTGTTTTTT.

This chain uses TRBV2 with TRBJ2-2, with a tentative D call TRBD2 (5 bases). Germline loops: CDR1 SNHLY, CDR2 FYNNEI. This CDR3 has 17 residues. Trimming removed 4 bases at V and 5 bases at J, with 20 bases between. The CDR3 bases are TGTGCCAGCAGTGCCCCCGGAGGAGCCATTACGACCGGGGAGCTGTTTTTT. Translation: CASSAPGGAITTGELFF. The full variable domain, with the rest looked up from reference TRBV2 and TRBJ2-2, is EPEVTQTPSHQVTQMGQEVILRCVPISNHLYFYWYRQILGQKVEFLVSFYNNEISEKSEIFDDQFSVERPDGSNFTLKIRSTKLEDSAMYFCASSAPGGAITTGELFFGEGSRLTVL.

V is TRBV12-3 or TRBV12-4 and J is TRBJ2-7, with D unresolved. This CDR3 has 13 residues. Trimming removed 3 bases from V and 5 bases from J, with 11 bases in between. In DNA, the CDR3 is TGTGCCAGCAGTTTGAGCGCGGCCCACGAGCAGTACTTC. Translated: CASSLSAAHEQYF.

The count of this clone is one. In DNA, the CDR3 is TGTGCCAGCAGTGAAGCAGGGAGGAGGGGGCTGTACAATGAGCAGTTCTTC. It yields the protein CASSEAGRRGLYNEQFF. The V and J genes are TRBV2 and TRBJ2-1; possible D gene TRBD1, 7 bases. From germline, CDR1 is SNHLY and CDR2 FYNNEI. This CDR3 has 17 amino acids. Between the trimmed V and J ends, which lost 0 bases and 4 bases, there was a span of 16 bases.

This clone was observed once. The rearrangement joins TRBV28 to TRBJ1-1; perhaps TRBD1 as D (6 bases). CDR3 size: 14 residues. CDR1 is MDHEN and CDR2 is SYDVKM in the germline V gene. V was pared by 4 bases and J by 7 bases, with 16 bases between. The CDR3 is CASSSPVGAVEAFF. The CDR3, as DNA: TGTGCCAGCAGTTCCCCAGTGGGGGCGGTTGAAGCTTTCTTT.

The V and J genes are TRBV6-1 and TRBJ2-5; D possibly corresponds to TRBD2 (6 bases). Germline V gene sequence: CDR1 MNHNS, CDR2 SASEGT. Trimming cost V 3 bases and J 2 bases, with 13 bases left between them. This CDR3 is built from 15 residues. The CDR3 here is CASSDWGEPQETQYF. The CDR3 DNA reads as TGTGCCAGCAGTGATTGGGGGGAGCCTCAAGAGACCCAGTACTTC.

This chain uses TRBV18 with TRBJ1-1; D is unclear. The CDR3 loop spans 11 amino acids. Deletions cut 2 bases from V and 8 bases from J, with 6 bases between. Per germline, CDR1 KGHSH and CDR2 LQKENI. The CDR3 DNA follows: TGTGCCAGCTCACCAGGAGAGGAAGCTTTCTTT. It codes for CASSPGEEAFF.

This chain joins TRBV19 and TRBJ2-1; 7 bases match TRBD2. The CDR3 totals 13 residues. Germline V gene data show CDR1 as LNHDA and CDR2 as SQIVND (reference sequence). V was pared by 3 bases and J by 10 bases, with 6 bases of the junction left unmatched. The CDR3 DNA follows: TGTGCCAGTAGTATCCGGGCGGGAGTGGAGCAGTTCTTC. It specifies CASSIRAGVEQFF.

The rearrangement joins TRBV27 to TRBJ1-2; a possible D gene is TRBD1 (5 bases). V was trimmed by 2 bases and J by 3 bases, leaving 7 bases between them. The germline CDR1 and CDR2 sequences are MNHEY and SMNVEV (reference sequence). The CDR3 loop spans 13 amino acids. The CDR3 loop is CASSLQGHYGYTF. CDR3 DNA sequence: TGTGCCAGCAGTTTACAGGGTCACTATGGCTACACCTTC.

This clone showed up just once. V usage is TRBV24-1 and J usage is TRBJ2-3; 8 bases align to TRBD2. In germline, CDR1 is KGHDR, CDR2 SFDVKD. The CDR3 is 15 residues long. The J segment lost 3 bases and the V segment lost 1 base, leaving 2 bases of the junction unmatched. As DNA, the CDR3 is TGTGCCACCAGTGATTTATCGGGGGGGACAGATACGCAGTATTTT. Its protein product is CATSDLSGGTDTQYF.

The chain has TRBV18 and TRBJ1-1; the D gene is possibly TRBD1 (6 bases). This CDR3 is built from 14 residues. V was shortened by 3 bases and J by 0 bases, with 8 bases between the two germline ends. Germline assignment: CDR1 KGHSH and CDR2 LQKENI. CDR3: CASSPQGMNTEAFF. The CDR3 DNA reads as TGTGCCAGCTCACCGCAGGGGATGAACACTGAAGCTTTCTTT.

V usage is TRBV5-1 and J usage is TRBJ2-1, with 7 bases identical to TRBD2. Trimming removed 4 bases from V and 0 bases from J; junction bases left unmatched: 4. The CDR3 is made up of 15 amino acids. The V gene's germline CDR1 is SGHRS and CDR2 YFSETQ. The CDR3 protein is CASSMSGVSYNEQFF. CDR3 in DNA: TGCGCCAGCAGCATGAGCGGGGTCTCCTACAATGAGCAGTTCTTC.

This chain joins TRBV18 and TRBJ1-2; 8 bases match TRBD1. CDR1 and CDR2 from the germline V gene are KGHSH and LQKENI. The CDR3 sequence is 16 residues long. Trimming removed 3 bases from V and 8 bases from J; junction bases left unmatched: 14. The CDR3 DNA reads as TGTGCCAGCTCACCGATAGTGGGACAGGCCCCCCGGGGCTACACCTTC. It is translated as CASSPIVGQAPRGYTF.

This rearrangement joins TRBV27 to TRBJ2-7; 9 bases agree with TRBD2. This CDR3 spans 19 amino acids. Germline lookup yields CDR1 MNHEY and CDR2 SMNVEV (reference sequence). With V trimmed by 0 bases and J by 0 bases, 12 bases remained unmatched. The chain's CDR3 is CASSLSNPAGGTSSYEQYF. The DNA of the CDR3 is TGTGCCAGCAGTTTATCGAACCCAGCGGGGGGCACAAGCTCCTACGAGCAGTACTTC.

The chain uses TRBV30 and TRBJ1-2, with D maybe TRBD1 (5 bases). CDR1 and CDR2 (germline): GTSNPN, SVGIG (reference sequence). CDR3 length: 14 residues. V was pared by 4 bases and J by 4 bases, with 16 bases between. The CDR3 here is CAWKFKAGPYGYTF. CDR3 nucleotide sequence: TGTGCCTGGAAGTTCAAGGCGGGGCCCTATGGCTACACCTTC.

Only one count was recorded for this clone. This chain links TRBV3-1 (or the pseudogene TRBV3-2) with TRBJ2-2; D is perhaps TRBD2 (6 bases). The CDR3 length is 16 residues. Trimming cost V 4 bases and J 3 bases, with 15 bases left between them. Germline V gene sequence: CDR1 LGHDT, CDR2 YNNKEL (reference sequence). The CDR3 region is CASSLFGGPDTGELFF. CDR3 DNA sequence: TGTGCCAGCAGCCTCTTCGGGGGACCGGACACCGGGGAGCTGTTTTTT.

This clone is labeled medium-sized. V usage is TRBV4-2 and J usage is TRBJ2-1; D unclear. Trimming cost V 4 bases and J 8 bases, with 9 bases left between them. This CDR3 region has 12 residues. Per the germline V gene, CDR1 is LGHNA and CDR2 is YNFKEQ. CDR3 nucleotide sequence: TGTGCCAGCAGCCCCGAGAGCCATGAGCAGTTCTTC. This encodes CASSPESHEQFF.